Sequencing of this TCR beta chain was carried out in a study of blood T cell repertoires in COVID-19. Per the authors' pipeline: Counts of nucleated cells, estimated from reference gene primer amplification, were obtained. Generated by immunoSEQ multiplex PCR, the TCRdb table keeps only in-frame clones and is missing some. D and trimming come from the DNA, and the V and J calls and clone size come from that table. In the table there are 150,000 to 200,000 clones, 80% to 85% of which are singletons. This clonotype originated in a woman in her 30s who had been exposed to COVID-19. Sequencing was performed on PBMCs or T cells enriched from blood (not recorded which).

CDR3 protein: CASSPHSWGGTAPNYGYTF. DNA for the CDR3: TGTGCCAGCAGTCCACACTCCTGGGGGGGGACGGCTCCTAACTATGGCTACACCTTC. V is TRBV6-4 and J is TRBJ1-2, with D maybe TRBD1 (5 bases). This CDR3 has 19 residues. The V end lost 5 bases, the J end lost 0 bases, and 25 bases lay between the germline ends. Germline CDR1 is MRHNA and CDR2 is SNTAGT.